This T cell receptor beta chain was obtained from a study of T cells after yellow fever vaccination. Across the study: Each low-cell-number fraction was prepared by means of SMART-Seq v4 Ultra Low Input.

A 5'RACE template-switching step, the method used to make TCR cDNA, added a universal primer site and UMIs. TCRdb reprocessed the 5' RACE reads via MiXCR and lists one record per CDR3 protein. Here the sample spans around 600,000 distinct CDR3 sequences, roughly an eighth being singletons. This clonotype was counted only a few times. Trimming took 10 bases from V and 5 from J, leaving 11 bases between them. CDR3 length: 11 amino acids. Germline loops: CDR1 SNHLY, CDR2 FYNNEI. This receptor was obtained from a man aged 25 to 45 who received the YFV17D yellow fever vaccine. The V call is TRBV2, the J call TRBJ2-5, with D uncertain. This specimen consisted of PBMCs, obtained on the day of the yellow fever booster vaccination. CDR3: CATIRMETQYF. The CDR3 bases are TGTGCCACCATAAGGATGGAGACCCAGTACTTC.